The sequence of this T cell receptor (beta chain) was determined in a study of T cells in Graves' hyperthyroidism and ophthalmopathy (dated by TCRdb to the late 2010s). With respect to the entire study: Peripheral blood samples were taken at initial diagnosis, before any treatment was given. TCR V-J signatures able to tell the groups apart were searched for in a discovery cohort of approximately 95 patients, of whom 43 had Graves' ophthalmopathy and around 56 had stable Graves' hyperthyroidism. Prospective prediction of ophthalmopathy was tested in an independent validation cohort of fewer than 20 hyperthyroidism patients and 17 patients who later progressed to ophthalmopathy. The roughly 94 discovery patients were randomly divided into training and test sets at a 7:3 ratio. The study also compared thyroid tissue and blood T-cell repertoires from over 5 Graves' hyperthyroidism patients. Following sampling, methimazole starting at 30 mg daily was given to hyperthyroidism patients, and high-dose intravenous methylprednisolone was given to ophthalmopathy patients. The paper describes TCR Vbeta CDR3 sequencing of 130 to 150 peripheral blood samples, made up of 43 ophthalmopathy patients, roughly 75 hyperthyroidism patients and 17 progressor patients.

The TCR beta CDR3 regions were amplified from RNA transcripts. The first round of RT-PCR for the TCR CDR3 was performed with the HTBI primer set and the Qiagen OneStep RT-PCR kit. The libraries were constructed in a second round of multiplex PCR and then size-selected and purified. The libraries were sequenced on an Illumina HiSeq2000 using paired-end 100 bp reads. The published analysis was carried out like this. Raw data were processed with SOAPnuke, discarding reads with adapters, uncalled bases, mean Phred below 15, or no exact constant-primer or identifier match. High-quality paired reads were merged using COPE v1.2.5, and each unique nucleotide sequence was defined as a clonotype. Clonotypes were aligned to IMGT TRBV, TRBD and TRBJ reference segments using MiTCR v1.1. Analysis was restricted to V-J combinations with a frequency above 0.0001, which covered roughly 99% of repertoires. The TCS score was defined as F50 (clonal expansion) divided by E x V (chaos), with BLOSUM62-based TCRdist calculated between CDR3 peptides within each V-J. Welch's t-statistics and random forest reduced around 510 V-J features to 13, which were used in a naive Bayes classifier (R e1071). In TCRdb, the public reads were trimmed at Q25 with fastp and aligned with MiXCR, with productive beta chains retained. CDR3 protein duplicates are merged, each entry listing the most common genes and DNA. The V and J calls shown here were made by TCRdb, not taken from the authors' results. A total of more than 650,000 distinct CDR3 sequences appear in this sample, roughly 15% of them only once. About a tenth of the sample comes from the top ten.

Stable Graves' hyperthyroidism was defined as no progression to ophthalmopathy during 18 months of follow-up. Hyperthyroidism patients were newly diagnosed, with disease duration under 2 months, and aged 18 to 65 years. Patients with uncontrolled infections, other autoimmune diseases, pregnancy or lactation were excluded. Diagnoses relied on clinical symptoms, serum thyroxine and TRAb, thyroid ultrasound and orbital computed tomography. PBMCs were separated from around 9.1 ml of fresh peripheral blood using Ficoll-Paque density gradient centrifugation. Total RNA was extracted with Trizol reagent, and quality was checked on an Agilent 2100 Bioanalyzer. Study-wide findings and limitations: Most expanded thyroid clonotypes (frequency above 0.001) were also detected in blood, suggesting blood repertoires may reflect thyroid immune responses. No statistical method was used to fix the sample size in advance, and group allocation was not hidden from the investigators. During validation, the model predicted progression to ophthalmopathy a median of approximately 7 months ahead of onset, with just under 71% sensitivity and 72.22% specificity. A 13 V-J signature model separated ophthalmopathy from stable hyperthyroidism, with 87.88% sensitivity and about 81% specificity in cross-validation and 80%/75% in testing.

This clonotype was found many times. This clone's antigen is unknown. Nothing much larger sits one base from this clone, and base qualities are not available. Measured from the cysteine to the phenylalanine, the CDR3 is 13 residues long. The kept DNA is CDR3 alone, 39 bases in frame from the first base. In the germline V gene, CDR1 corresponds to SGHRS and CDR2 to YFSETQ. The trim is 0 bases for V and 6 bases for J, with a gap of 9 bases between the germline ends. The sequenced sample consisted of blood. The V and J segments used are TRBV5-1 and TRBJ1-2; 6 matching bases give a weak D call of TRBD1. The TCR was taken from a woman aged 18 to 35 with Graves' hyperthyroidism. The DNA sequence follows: TGCGCCAGCAGCTTGGGGACAGCCCATGGCTACACCTTC. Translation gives CASSLGTAHGYTF.